This T cell receptor (beta chain) was recorded in a study of beta chain features in type 1 diabetes. Sequencing targeted expressed TCRB transcripts, as all isolated RNA had been reverse transcribed. TCRdb's copy holds only in-frame clones and misses some; the assay was immunoSEQ multiplex PCR. The profile shows 350,000 or so clones, around 20% of them singletons. To note about this clone: Its target is not known.

Study-wide results and caveats: The VDJ junctions of type 1 diabetes patients carried fewer insertions and more deletions.

Germline V lookup: CDR1 SGHRS, CDR2 YFSETQ. The CDR3 is made up of 19 amino acids. Trimming cost V 0 bases and J 5 bases; bases outside gene matches: 12. This rearrangement joins TRBV5-1 to TRBJ2-3; 13 nucleotides agree with TRBD2. The specimen sequenced was naive CD4+ T cells from blood. The receptor's source is a woman in her late teens or twenties in good health. CDR3 DNA sequence: TGCGCCAGCAGCTTGGCCTTTTCGACTAGCGGGAGGAGGGGAGATACGCAGTATTTT. It is translated as CASSLAFSTSGRRGDTQYF.